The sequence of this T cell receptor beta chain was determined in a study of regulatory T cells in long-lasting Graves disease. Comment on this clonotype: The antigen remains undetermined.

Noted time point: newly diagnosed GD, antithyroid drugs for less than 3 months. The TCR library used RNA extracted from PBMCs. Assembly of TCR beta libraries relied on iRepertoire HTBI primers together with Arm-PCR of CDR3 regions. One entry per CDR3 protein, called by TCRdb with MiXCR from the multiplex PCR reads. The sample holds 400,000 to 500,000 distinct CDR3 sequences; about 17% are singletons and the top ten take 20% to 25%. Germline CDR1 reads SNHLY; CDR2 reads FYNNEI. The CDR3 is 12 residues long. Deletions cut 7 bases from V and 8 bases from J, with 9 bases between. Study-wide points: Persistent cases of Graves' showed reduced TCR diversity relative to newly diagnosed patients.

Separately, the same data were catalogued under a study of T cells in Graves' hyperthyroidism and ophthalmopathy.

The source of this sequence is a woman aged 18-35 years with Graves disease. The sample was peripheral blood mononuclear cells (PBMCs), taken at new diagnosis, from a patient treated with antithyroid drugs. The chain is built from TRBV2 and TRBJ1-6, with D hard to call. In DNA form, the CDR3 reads TGTGCCAGCACCCCGGGCGATTCACCCCTCCACTTT. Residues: CASTPGDSPLHF. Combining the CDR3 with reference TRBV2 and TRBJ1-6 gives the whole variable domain EPEVTQTPSHQVTQMGQEVILRCVPISNHLYFYWYRQILGQKVEFLVSFYNNEISEKSEIFDDQFSVERPDGSNFTLKIRSTKLEDSAMYFCASTPGDSPLHFGNGTRLTVT.